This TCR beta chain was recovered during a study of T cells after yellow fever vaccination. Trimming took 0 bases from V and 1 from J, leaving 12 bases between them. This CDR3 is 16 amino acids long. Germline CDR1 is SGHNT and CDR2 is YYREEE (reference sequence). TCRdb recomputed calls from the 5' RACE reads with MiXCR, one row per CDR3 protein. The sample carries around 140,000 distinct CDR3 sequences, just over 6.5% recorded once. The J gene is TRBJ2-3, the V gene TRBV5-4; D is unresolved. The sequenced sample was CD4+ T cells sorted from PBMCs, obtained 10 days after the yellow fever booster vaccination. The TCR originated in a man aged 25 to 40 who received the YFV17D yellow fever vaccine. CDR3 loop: CASSLGLDRGTDTQYF. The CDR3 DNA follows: TGTGCCAGCAGCTTGGGGTTAGACCGTGGCACAGATACGCAGTATTTT. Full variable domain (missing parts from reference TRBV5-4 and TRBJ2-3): ETGVTQSPTHLIKTRGQQVTLRCSSQSGHNTVSWYQQALGQGPQFIFQYYREEENGRGNFPPRFSGLQFPNYSSELNVNALELDDSALYLCASSLGLDRGTDTQYFGPGTRLTVL.